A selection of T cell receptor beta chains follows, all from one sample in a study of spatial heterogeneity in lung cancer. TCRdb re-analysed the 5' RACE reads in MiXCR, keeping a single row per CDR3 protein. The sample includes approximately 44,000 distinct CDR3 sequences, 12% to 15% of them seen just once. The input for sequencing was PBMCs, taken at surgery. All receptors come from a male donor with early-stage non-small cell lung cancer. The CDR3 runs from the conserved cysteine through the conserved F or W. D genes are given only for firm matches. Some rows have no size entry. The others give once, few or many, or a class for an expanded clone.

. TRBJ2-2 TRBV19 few CASSPRGAPNTGELFF TGTGCCAGTAGTCCTCGAGGAGCCCCGAACACCGGGGAGCTGTTTTTT
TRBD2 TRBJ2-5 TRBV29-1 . CSVDGLAGLQETQYF TGCAGCGTGGACGGACTAGCGGGGCTCCAAGAGACCCAGTACTTC
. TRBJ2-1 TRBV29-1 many CSVSPTGNEQFF TGCAGCGTTAGCCCAACCGGCAATGAGCAGTTCTTC
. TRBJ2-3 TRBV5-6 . CASSWLGGATDTQYF TGTGCCAGCAGCTGGTTGGGGGGCGCAACAGATACGCAGTATTTT
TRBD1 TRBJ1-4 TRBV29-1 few CSVGGQGLATNEKLFF TGCAGCGTTGGCGGACAGGGGTTAGCAACTAATGAAAAACTGTTTTTT
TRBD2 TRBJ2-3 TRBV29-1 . CSVAGTSGTDTQYF TGCAGCGTTGCCGGGACTAGCGGCACAGATACGCAGTATTTT
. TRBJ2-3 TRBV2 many CASSEAPGSSTDTQYF TGTGCCAGCAGTGAAGCCCCGGGATCGAGCACAGATACGCAGTATTTT
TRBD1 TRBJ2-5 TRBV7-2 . CASSKTGLETQYF TGTGCCAGCAGTAAGACAGGGTTAGAGACCCAGTACTTC
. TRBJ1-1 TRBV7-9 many CASSPRREANADTEAFF TGTGCCAGCAGCCCCCGGCGAGAGGCGAATGCGGACACTGAAGCTTTCTTT
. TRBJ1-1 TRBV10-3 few CAISQGMNTEAFF TGTGCCATCAGTCAGGGCATGAACACTGAAGCTTTCTTT
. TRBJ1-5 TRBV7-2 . CASSLTGSRQPQHF TGTGCCAGCAGCCTTACAGGGAGTCGTCAGCCCCAGCATTTT
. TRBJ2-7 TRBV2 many CATRDLNEQYF TGTGCCACCCGGGACCTCAACGAGCAGTACTTC
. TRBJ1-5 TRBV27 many CASSPPGSNQPQHF TGTGCCAGCAGTCCACCCGGGAGCAATCAGCCCCAGCATTTT
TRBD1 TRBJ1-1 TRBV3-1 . CASSPAAGGTNTEAFF TGTGCCAGCAGCCCCGCTGCAGGGGGGACGAACACTGAAGCTTTCTTT
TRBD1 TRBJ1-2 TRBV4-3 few CASSPGQGNVNYGYTF TGCGCCAGCAGCCCGGGACAGGGGAATGTGAACTATGGCTACACCTTC
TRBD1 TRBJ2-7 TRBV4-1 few CASSQEGRGRDEQYF TGCGCCAGCAGCCAAGAGGGCAGGGGGCGCGACGAGCAGTACTTC
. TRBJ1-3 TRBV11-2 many CASSWDRSGPRDTIYF TGTGCCAGCAGCTGGGACCGCTCGGGCCCGCGTGACACCATATATTTT
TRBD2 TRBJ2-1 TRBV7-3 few CASSLGRELAGGISEQFF TGTGCCAGCAGCTTAGGGCGGGAATTAGCGGGAGGTATCAGTGAGCAGTTCTTC
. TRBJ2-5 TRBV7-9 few CASSLARTGRLVETQYF TGTGCCAGCAGCTTAGCCCGAACCGGGAGATTGGTCGAGACCCAGTACTTC
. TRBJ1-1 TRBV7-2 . CASSFSSAQGEAFF TGTGCCAGCAGCTTTTCTAGTGCCCAAGGGGAAGCTTTCTTT
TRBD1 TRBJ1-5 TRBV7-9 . CASSLVRGPSNQPQHF TGTGCCAGCAGCTTAGTAAGGGGGCCGAGCAATCAGCCCCAGCATTTT
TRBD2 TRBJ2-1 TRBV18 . CASSPGLAGAYNEQFF TGTGCCAGCTCACCAGGGCTAGCGGGGGCCTACAATGAGCAGTTCTTC
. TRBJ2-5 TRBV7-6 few CASSPFQETQYF TGTGCCAGCAGCCCCTTCCAAGAGACCCAGTACTTC
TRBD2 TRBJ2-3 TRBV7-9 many CASSLRRLAGRSDTQYF TGTGCCAGCAGCTTACGCCGACTAGCGGGACGGTCAGATACGCAGTATTTT
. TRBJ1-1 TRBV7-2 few CASAISGLWATEAFF TGTGCCAGCGCAATATCAGGGTTGTGGGCGACTGAAGCTTTCTTT
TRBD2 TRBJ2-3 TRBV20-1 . CSAPSVLAVKPDTQYF TGCAGTGCCCCTTCGGTGCTAGCGGTGAAACCAGATACGCAGTATTTT
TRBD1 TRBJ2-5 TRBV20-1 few CSAYGTGGVETQYF TGCAGTGCGTATGGGACAGGGGGCGTGGAGACCCAGTACTTC
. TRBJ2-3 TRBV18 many CASSPPGSDTQYF TGTGCCAGCTCACCACCGGGCTCAGATACGCAGTATTTT
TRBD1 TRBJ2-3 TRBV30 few CAWSPGQGSTDTQYF TGTGCCTGGAGTCCAGGACAGGGTAGCACAGATACGCAGTATTTT
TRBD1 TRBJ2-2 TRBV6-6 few CASSLLGQGAGGELFF TGTGCCAGCAGCCTATTGGGACAGGGGGCCGGCGGGGAGCTGTTTTTT
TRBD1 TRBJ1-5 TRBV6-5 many CASSYRAGGGQPQHF TGTGCCAGCAGTTACCGTGCAGGGGGCGGTCAGCCCCAGCATTTT
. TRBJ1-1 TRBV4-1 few CASSYISGRNTEAFF TGCGCCAGCAGCTATATCTCAGGGAGGAACACTGAAGCTTTCTTT
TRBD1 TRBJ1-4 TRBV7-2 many CASSPTRGQGNEKLFF TGTGCCAGCAGCCCTACCCGAGGACAGGGAAATGAAAAACTGTTTTTT
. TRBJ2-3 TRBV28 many CASYGPPPLDTQYF TGTGCCAGCTACGGACCGCCCCCTCTGGATACGCAGTATTTT
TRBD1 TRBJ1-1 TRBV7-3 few CASSLQGAGTEAFF TGTGCCAGCAGCTTACAGGGGGCGGGCACTGAAGCTTTCTTT
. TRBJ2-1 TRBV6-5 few CASRGTSYNEQFF TGTGCCAGCAGAGGGACTTCCTACAATGAGCAGTTCTTC
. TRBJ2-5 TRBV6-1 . CASSSPGRGTETQYF TGTGCCAGCAGTTCTCCGGGCCGCGGTACAGAGACCCAGTACTTC
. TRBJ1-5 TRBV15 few CATSRDSSPQHF TGTGCCACCAGCAGAGATTCTTCGCCCCAGCATTTT
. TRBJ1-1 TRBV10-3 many CATVGDQENTEAFF TGTGCCACGGTGGGAGATCAGGAGAACACTGAAGCTTTCTTT
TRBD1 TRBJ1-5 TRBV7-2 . CASSGQTGGSEPQHF TGTGCCAGCAGCGGGCAGACAGGGGGCAGTGAGCCCCAGCATTTT
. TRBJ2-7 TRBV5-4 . CASSFLNRDDEQYF TGTGCCAGCAGCTTTTTAAACAGGGATGACGAGCAGTACTTC
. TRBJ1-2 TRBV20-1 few CSARDQTNYGYTF TGCAGTGCTAGAGATCAGACAAACTATGGCTACACCTTC
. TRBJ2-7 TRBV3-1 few CASSRAGEQYF TGTGCCAGCAGCCGAGCGGGCGAGCAGTACTTC
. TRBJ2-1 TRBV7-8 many CASSLAKLGREQFF TGTGCCAGCAGCTTAGCGAAATTGGGACGTGAGCAGTTCTTC
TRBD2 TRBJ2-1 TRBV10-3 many CAIGLGLAGSYSYNEQFF TGTGCCATCGGGTTGGGACTAGCGGGGTCCTACTCCTACAATGAGCAGTTCTTC
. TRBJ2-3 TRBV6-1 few CASSEPGRGTDTQYF TGTGCCAGCAGTGAGCCCGGGCGGGGAACAGATACGCAGTATTTT
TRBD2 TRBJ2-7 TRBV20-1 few CSARLLSSGRAREQYF TGCAGTGCTAGACTTCTTTCTAGCGGGAGGGCCCGCGAGCAGTACTTC
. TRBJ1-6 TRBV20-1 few CSARDILRGQINSPLHF TGCAGTGCTAGAGATATTCTGCGGGGGCAGATTAATTCACCCCTCCACTTT